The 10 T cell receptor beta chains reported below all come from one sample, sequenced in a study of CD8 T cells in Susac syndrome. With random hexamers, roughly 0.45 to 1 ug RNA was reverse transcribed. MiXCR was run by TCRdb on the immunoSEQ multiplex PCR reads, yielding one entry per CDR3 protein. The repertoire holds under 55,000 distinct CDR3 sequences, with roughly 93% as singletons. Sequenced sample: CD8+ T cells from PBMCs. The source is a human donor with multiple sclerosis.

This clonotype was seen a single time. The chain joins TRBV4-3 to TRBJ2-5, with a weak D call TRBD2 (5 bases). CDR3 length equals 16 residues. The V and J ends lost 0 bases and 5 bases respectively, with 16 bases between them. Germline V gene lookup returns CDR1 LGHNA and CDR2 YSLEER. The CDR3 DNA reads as TGCGCCAGCAGCCAAGAAAAGACTACGTTTTCGGAGACCCAGTACTTC. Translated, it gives CASSQEKTTFSETQYF.

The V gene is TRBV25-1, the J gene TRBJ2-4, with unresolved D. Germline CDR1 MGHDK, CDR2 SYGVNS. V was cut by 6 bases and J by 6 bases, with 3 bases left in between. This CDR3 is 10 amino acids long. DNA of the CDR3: TGTGCCAGCAGGGGAAACATTCAGTACTTC. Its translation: CASRGNIQYF. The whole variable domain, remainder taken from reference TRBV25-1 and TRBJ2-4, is EADIYQTPRYLVIGTGKKITLECSQTMGHDKMYWYQQDPGMELHLIHYSYGVNSTEKGDLSSESTVSRIRTEHFPLTLESARPSHTSQYLCASRGNIQYFGAGTRLSVL.

The CDR3 region is CASSEIREESPLHF. The CDR3 region has the DNA TGTGCCAGCAGTGAAATTAGGGAAGAATCACCCCTCCACTTT. The gene calls are TRBV6-1 and TRBJ1-6; D gene ambiguous. V was cut by 2 bases and J by 10 bases, with 12 bases left in between. Germline V lookup: CDR1 MNHNS, CDR2 SASEGT. The CDR3 totals 14 residues.

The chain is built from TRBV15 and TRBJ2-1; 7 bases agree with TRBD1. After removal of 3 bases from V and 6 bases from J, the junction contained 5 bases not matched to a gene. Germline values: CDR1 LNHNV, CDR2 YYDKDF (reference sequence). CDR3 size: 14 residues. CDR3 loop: CATSSTGAGNEQFF. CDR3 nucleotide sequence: TGTGCCACCAGCAGCACAGGGGCCGGCAATGAGCAGTTCTTC.

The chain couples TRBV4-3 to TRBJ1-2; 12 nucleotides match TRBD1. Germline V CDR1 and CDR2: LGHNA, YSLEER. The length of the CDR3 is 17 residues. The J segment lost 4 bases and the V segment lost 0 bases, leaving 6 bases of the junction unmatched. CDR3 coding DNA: TGCGCCAGCAGCCAAGATTCCGGGGACAGGGGGCTCTATGGCTACACCTTC. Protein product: CASSQDSGDRGLYGYTF.

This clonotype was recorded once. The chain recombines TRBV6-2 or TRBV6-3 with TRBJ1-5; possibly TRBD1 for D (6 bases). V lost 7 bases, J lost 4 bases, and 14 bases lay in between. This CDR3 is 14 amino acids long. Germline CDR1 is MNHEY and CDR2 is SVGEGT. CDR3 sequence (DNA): TGTGCCAGCAACCCTTGGGACAAAAATCAGCCCCAGCATTTT. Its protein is CASNPWDKNQPQHF.

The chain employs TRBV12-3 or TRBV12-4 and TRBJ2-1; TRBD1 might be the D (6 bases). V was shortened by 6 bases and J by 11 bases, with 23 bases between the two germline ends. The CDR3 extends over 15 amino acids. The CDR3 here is CASSPTGTNGGKQFF. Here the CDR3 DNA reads TGTGCCAGCAGCCCAACCGGGACAAACGGTGGTAAGCAGTTCTTC.

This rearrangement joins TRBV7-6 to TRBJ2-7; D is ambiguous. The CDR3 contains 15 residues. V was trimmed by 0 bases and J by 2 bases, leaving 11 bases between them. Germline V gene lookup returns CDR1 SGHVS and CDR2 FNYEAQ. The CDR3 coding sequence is TGTGCCAGCAGCTTAGCCCGGACGGAGACCTACGAGCAGTACTTC. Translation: CASSLARTETYEQYF.

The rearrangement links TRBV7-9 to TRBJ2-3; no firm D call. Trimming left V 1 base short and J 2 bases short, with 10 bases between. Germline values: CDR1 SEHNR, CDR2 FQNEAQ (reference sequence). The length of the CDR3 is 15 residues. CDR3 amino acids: CASSLGATYTDTQYF. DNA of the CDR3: TGTGCCAGCAGCTTAGGGGCAACTTACACAGATACGCAGTATTTT.

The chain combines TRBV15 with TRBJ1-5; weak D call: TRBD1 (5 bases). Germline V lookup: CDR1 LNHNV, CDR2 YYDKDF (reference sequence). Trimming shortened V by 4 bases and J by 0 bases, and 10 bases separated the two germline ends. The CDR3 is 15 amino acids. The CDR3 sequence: CATSIRGNSNQPQHF. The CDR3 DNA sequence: TGTGCCACCAGCATTCGGGGGAATAGCAATCAGCCCCAGCATTTT.